This TCR beta chain comes out of a study of regulatory T cells in long-lasting Graves disease. Germline V gives CDR1 GTSNPN, CDR2 SVGIG (reference sequence). The ends were cut back, 2 bases at V and 6 bases at J, with 16 bases in the middle. The CDR3 covers 14 residues. Investigators prepared the TCR beta libraries by applying iRepertoire HTBI primers and Arm-PCR of CDR3 regions. TCRdb processed the multiplex PCR reads anew with MiXCR; each CDR3 protein has one entry. Of 200,000 to 250,000 distinct CDR3 sequences listed, roughly 19% are singletons. Notes on the study in general: Shared public clonotypes totalled about 2,700 in persistent patients, compared with over 800 in new patients.

Time point reported: newly diagnosed GD, antithyroid drugs for less than 3 months. RNA isolated from PBMCs was used to make the TCR library. Diagnosis followed American Thyroid Association guidelines for Graves' disease. This clonotype appeared many times. Its antigen is undetermined. These data also formed part of another study, on T cells in Graves' hyperthyroidism and ophthalmopathy. This second report adds: Ophthalmopathy was separated from stable hyperthyroidism by a 13 V-J model.

The gene calls are TRBV30 and TRBJ1-2; D is possibly TRBD1 (6 bases). This receptor was identified in a woman younger than 45 with Graves disease. Material: peripheral blood mononuclear cells (PBMCs), obtained at new diagnosis, from a patient treated with antithyroid drugs. The CDR3 spells CAWSHDGGGNGYTF. For the CDR3, the DNA is TGTGCCTGGAGTCACGACGGGGGGGGCAATGGCTACACCTTC.